Below are 11 T cell receptor beta chains sequenced from a single sample in a study of cytomegalovirus exposure and HLA in healthy donors. 13 Jbeta primers and 60 Vbeta primers were used for the PCR. Libraries were prepared by immunoSEQ multiplex PCR; TCRdb keeps only in-frame clonotypes and omits some of them. The repertoire holds 150,000 to 200,000 clones, 65% to 85% seen once, with approximately 2% in the top ten. The sequenced material came from PBMCs. The source of these receptors is a man in his late teens or twenties in good health and CMV-seronegative.

This chain joins TRBV30 and TRBJ2-3; D might be TRBD2 (6 bases). V lost 2 bases and J lost 0, with 9 bases in between. This CDR3 comprises 14 residues. Germline V CDR1 and CDR2: GTSNPN, SVGIG (reference sequence). The CDR3 sequence is CAWSQSGSTDTQYF. The CDR3 DNA sequence: TGTGCCTGGAGTCAAAGCGGGAGCACAGATACGCAGTATTTT.

The genes are TRBV6-1 and TRBJ2-5, with TRBD2 matching 12 bases. CDR3 length equals 15 residues. Germline CDR1 is MNHNS and CDR2 is SASEGT. V lost 6 bases to trimming and J lost 1 base; unmatched junction nucleotides: 3. The CDR3 reads CASRRLAGAQETQYF. CDR3 bases: TGTGCCAGCAGAAGACTAGCGGGGGCCCAAGAGACCCAGTACTTC.

This rearrangement joins TRBV7-2 to TRBJ1-1, with TRBD1 as a possible D gene (5 bases). The V gene lost 1 base and the J gene lost 3 bases, with 15 bases spanning the gap. This CDR3 comprises 16 residues. Germline CDR1 SGHTA, CDR2 FQGNSA. CDR3 coding DNA: TGTGCCAGCAGCTTAGTGGACACCCATGCGGACACTGAAGCTTTCTTT. Protein sequence: CASSLVDTHADTEAFF.

The genes are TRBV18 and TRBJ2-1; TRBD1 agrees at 11 bases. The CDR3 has 16 residues. V shed 2 bases, J shed 6 bases, and the junction held 6 bases outside the gene matches. CDR1 is KGHSH, CDR2 LQKENI, per germline. The CDR3 loop reads CASSPGAGTGGNEQFF. The CDR3 nucleotides read TGTGCCAGCTCACCAGGGGCGGGGACAGGGGGCAATGAGCAGTTCTTC.

The chain employs TRBV6-5 and TRBJ1-5; a weak D match, TRBD1 (6 bases). This CDR3 has 13 amino acids. CDR1 and CDR2 (germline): MNHEY, SVGAGI. The germline V and J ends were trimmed by 6 bases and 0 bases, with 6 bases remaining between them. The CDR3 loop reads CASRQGSNQPQHF. The CDR3 region has the DNA TGTGCCAGCAGACAGGGTAGCAATCAGCCCCAGCATTTT.

The J gene is TRBJ2-4, the V gene TRBV15; tentatively, D is TRBD2 (6 bases). CDR1 is LNHNV, CDR2 YYDKDF, per germline (reference sequence). The CDR3 sequence is 15 residues long. V dropped 0 bases and J dropped 6 bases, with 12 bases sitting between them. In DNA form, the CDR3 reads TGTGCCACCAGCAGAGATACGGGGGTTGGAAACATTCAGTACTTC. This translates into CATSRDTGVGNIQYF.

The chain links TRBV4-3 to TRBJ2-7; 9 bases are a match to TRBD1. Germline loops: CDR1 LGHNA, CDR2 YSLEER. There are 17 residues in the CDR3. V lost 4 bases, J lost 6 bases, and 16 bases stayed unmatched. This CDR3 reads CASSRVTGTGPTSEQYF. The CDR3 nucleotides read TGCGCCAGCAGCCGGGTAACCGGGACAGGGCCCACTTCCGAGCAGTACTTC.

The gene calls are TRBV4-3 and TRBJ2-1; no clear D. V was shortened by 4 bases and J by 3 bases, with 10 bases between the two germline ends. Germline CDR1 is LGHNA and CDR2 is YSLEER. The CDR3 is 14 residues long. CDR3 nucleotide sequence: TGCGCCAGCAGCCCACTCGACAACTACAATGAGCAGTTCTTC. This translates into CASSPLDNYNEQFF.

The chain employs TRBV6-6 and TRBJ1-5; D remains unclear. The V gene's germline CDR1 is MNHNY and CDR2 SVGAGI (reference sequence). V shed 4 bases and J shed 2 bases, with 9 bases lying between them. The CDR3 loop spans 14 amino acids. This chain's CDR3 is CASSSYYGNQPQHF. CDR3 in DNA: TGTGCCAGCAGTTCCTATTATGGCAATCAGCCCCAGCATTTT.

This clone has only one observation. The V call is TRBV7-9, the J call TRBJ2-2; 10 bases match TRBD2. V was pared by 2 bases and J by 5 bases, with 5 bases of the junction left unmatched. Germline lookup yields CDR1 SEHNR and CDR2 FQNEAQ (reference sequence). This CDR3 spans 16 amino acids. CDR3 sequence: CASSLLAGDLTGELFF. CDR3 DNA sequence: TGTGCCAGCAGCTTACTAGCGGGAGACTTGACCGGGGAGCTGTTTTTT.

The chain is built from TRBV5-6 and TRBJ2-5, with a tentative D call TRBD1 (6 bases). The closer fit of TRBJ2-7 to the DNA end suggests the J call may be wrong. The germline gives CDR1 SGHDT, CDR2 YYEEEE. This CDR3 contains 13 residues. The CDR3, as DNA: TGTGCCAGCAGCCAGGGGACCTTCTACGAGCAGTACTTC. Encoded protein: CASSQGTFYEQYF.